This T cell receptor (beta chain) was recorded in a study of T cells in Graves' hyperthyroidism and ophthalmopathy. Points from the study as a whole: Most thyroid clonotypes expanded above 0.001 appeared in blood too.

Amplification targeted TCR beta CDR3 regions from RNA transcripts. A set of HTBI primers served as the primers for a first-round RT-PCR of the TCR CDR3. TCRdb processed the multiplex PCR reads anew with MiXCR; each CDR3 protein has one entry. The table includes some 600,000 distinct CDR3 sequences, roughly 14% detected once. Concerning this clonotype: The antigen is not known. A clone one base away is much larger, so this may be a read error. The CDR3 does not close with the conserved phenylalanine or tryptophan, likely indicating a read error.

The V end was cut by 6 bases, the J end by 0 bases, with 18 bases between. Germline CDR1 is SGHVS and CDR2 is FQNEAQ. There are 17 residues in the CDR3. The chain couples TRBV7-8 to TRBJ2-1; weak D call: TRBD1 (6 bases). Sequenced: blood. The receptor's source is a woman in her twenties or thirties with Graves' hyperthyroidism that later progressed to Graves' ophthalmopathy. The CDR3 nucleotides are TGTGCCAGCAGGCGTCAGGGGCTGGCGGACTCCTACAATGAGCAGTTCCTC. It is translated as CASRRQGLADSYNEQFL.